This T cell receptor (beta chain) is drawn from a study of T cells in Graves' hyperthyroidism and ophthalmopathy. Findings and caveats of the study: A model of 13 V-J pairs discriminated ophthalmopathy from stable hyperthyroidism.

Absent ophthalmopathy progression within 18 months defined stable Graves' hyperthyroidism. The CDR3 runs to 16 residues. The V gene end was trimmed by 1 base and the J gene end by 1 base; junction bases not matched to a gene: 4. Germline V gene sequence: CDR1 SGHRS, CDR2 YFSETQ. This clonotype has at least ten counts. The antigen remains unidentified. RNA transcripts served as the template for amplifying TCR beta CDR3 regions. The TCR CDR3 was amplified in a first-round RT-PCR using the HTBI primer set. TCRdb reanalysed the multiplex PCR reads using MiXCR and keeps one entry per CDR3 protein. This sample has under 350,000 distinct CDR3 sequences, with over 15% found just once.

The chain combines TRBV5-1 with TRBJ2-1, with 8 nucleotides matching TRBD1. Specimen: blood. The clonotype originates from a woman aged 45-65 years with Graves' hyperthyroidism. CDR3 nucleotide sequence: TGCGCCAGCAGCTTGTCAGGGGGCGGGTCCTACAATGAGCAGTTCTTC. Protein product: CASSLSGGGSYNEQFF.